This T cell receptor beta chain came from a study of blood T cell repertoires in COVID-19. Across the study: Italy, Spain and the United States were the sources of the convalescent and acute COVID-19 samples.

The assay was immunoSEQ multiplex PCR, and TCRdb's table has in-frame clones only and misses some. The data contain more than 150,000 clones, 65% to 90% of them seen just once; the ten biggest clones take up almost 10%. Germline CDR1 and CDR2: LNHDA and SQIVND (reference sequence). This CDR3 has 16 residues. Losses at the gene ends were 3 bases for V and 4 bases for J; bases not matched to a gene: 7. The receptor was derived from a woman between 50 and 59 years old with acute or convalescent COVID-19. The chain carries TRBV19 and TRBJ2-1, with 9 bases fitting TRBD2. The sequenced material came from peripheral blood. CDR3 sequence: CASSIMGGGAYNEQFF. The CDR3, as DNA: TGTGCCAGTAGTATTATGGGCGGGGGGGCATACAATGAGCAGTTCTTC.